The 25 T cell receptor beta chains below were found in one sample sequenced in a study of cytomegalovirus exposure and HLA in healthy donors (dated by TCRdb to between 2016 and 2019). Library prep was done by the immunoSEQ multiplex PCR assay. The multiplex PCR relied on a mix of 60 forward primers for TCR Vbeta segments and 13 reverse primers for TCR Jbeta segments. What TCRdb holds here is the immuneACCESS table cut down to in-frame rearrangements. Part of the clones is not present; checked against another copy, under half of the missing clones reflect an unresolved V gene, and the others are unexplained. For this sample there are more than 80,000 clones; 63% appear just once. Over 12% of the sample rests with the top ten. The sample consisted of PBMCs. These receptors were taken from a woman in her 40s in good health and CMV-seropositive.

The chain joins TRBV12-5 to TRBJ2-7; D is possibly TRBD2 (6 bases). Germline V lookup: CDR1 LGHNT, CDR2 FRNRAP. The CDR3 covers 13 residues. Deletions cut 6 bases from V and 4 bases from J, with 13 bases between. The CDR3 DNA sequence: TGTGCTAGTGGACGGGACTTTGGGTACGAGCAGTACTTC. This gives the protein CASGRDFGYEQYF.

This clone was detected once. This chain joins TRBV6-8 and TRBJ2-7; D is unclear. Trimming left V 8 bases short and J 3 bases short, with 11 bases between. Germline assignment: CDR1 MNHGY and CDR2 SAAAGT. This CDR3 has 12 amino acids. CDR3 residues: CASGPWCYEQYF. The DNA of the CDR3 is TGTGCCAGCGGGCCCTGGTGCTACGAGCAGTACTTC.

This clone was seen more than once but under ten times. The chain is built from TRBV4-3 and TRBJ1-2, with TRBD1 as a possible D gene (6 bases). Trimming cost V 3 bases and J 5 bases, with 10 bases left between them. This CDR3 comprises 13 residues. CDR1 is LGHNA, CDR2 YSLEER, per germline. The CDR3 spells CASSHAGEYGYTF. CDR3 in DNA: TGCGCCAGCAGCCACGCAGGGGAATATGGCTACACCTTC.

This clone was seen a handful of times. The sample holds other DNA sequences that translate to the same CDR3. Here the CDR3 DNA reads TGTGCCAGCAGCTTAGCAGGGGCCAACTACGAGCAGTACTTC. Translation: CASSLAGANYEQYF. This chain joins TRBV5-6 and TRBJ2-7; TRBD1 might be the D (6 bases). CDR1 SGHDT and CDR2 YYEEEE come from the germline V gene. The length of the CDR3 is 14 residues. Trimming shortened V by 2 bases and J by 3 bases, and 12 bases separated the two germline ends.

This clone was recorded once. An end of the junction differs from the germline gene, which may be a read error. The J gene is TRBJ1-4, the V gene TRBV2, with D uncertain. The germline V gene has CDR1 SNHLY and CDR2 FYNNEI. This CDR3 is 14 amino acids long. CDR3 region: CTSSTGRDGEKLFF. CDR3 in DNA: TGTACCAGCAGTACGGGGAGGGATGGTGAAAAACTGTTTTTT.

This clone was seen more than once but under ten times. V and J are TRBV28 and TRBJ2-1; 14 nucleotides agree with TRBD2. Germline lookup yields CDR1 MDHEN and CDR2 SYDVKM. After removal of 3 bases from V and 9 bases from J, the junction contained 13 bases not matched to a gene. The CDR3 runs to 18 residues. DNA for the CDR3: TGTGCCAGCAGTTTTGTCCGGCGCGGGACTAGCGGGAGAAGTGAGCAGTTCTTC. Its translation: CASSFVRRGTSGRSEQFF. Looking up the rest from reference TRBV28 and TRBJ2-1 gives the full variable domain: DVKVTQSSRYLVKRTGEKVFLECVQDMDHENMFWYRQDPGLGLRLIYFSYDVKMKEKGDIPEGYSVSREKKERFSLILESASTNQTSMYLCASSFVRRGTSGRSEQFFGPGTRLTVL.

CDR3 in amino acids: CASSLDRVDTGELFF. The CDR3 nucleotides are TGTGCCAGCAGTCTCGACAGGGTCGACACCGGGGAGCTGTTTTTT. This chain uses TRBV5-4 with TRBJ2-2; 7 nucleotides match TRBD1. The length of the CDR3 is 15 residues. With 5 bases clipped from V and 3 bases from J, the junction kept 7 bases outside the gene matches. Germline-derived CDR1 and CDR2 are SGHNT and YYREEE (reference sequence).

The chain joins TRBV4-3 to TRBJ2-2, with D perhaps matching TRBD1 (6 bases). V lost 5 bases, J lost 6 bases, and 13 bases lay in between. The CDR3 is 14 residues long. CDR1 and CDR2 (germline): LGHNA, YSLEER. The CDR3 spells CASSYREGAGELFF. CDR3 in DNA: TGCGCCAGCAGCTACCGTGAGGGGGCCGGGGAGCTGTTTTTT.

The chain employs TRBV7-2 and TRBJ2-5, with 7 nucleotides matching TRBD2. The CDR3 is made up of 16 amino acids. Germline-derived CDR1 and CDR2 are SGHTA and FQGNSA. J was trimmed by 5 bases and V by 1 base; bases with no gene match: 10. For the CDR3, the DNA is TGTGCCAGCAGCTTAGTGGGGAGCGGGATCGGGGAGACCCAGTACTTC. Protein product: CASSLVGSGIGETQYF.

The V call is TRBV4-3, the J call TRBJ1-1; D remains ambiguous. This CDR3 spans 13 amino acids. Germline V gene lookup returns CDR1 LGHNA and CDR2 YSLEER. V was clipped by 1 base and J by 8 bases, with 11 bases between them. The CDR3 bases are TGCGCCAGCAGCCAAGTTCCAGTATCAGAAGCTTTCTTT. Its translation: CASSQVPVSEAFF.

V and J are TRBV28 and TRBJ2-7, with 8 positions matching TRBD2. CDR1 and CDR2 from the germline V gene are MDHEN and SYDVKM. With 9 bases clipped from V and 5 bases from J, the junction kept 9 bases outside the gene matches. The CDR3 is 13 residues long. DNA of the CDR3: TGTGCCAGTATAAGCGGGAGTTTCCACGAGCAGTACTTC. This encodes CASISGSFHEQYF.

The J gene is TRBJ1-2, the V gene TRBV7-2; 12 bases map to TRBD1. CDR3 size: 14 residues. Per the germline V gene, CDR1 is SGHTA and CDR2 is FQGNSA. Trimming at V came to 4 bases and at J to 8 bases, leaving 5 bases not matched to a gene. The CDR3 is CASSSGQGAWGYTF. The CDR3 DNA follows: TGTGCCAGCAGCTCGGGACAGGGGGCTTGGGGCTACACCTTC.

In its sample, this clone was seen a few times. The rearrangement joins TRBV18 to TRBJ1-1, with TRBD1 matching over 7 bases. The germline V gene encodes CDR1 KGHSH and CDR2 LQKENI. Trimming cost V 6 bases and J 10 bases; bases outside gene matches: 14. This CDR3 has 14 residues. In DNA form, the CDR3 reads TGTGCCAGCTCGCCCGGGACAGATGGCGTGAGAGCTTTCTTT. Its protein product is CASSPGTDGVRAFF.

The V call is TRBV18, the J call TRBJ2-3; 9 bases are a match to TRBD1. Germline values: CDR1 KGHSH, CDR2 LQKENI. V trimming: 3 bases; J trimming: 4 bases; junction bases outside the gene matches: 2. CDR3 length: 14 amino acids. The CDR3 loop is CASSPTGGADTQYF. The CDR3, as DNA: TGTGCCAGCTCACCGACAGGGGGGGCAGATACGCAGTATTTT. The variable domain in full, completed from reference TRBV18 and TRBJ2-3, reads NAGVMQNPRHLVRRRGQEARLRCSPMKGHSHVYWYRQLPEEGLKFMVYLQKENIIDESGMPKERFSAEFPKEGPSILRIQQVVRGDSAAYFCASSPTGGADTQYFGPGTRLTVL.

The V call is TRBV27, the J call TRBJ2-7, with 9 bases identical to TRBD2. The length of the CDR3 is 15 residues. Germline assignment: CDR1 MNHEY and CDR2 SMNVEV (reference sequence). The trim removed 5 bases at V and 3 bases at J, leaving 8 bases unmatched. The CDR3 reads CASSPFPSGIYEQYF. The CDR3 nucleotides read TGTGCCAGCAGTCCCTTCCCTAGCGGGATCTACGAGCAGTACTTC.

The chain carries TRBV18 and TRBJ2-7; 7 bases are a match to TRBD1. Germline V gene sequence: CDR1 KGHSH, CDR2 LQKENI. J was trimmed by 2 bases and V by 6 bases; bases with no gene match: 7. The length of the CDR3 is 14 residues. CDR3 region: CASSQGQSPYEQYF. DNA for the CDR3: TGTGCCAGCTCGCAGGGACAGTCACCCTACGAGCAGTACTTC.

This chain joins TRBV30 and TRBJ2-3; the match to TRBD1 covers 8 bases. CDR3 size: 17 residues. V lost 7 bases, J lost 4 bases, and 19 bases stayed unmatched. CDR1 is GTSNPN and CDR2 is SVGIG in the germline V gene (reference sequence). CDR3 DNA sequence: TGTGCCTCGAACGACGGACTGGACAGGGCTCGAGCAGATACGCAGTATTTT. It codes for CASNDGLDRARADTQYF.

The chain is built from TRBV7-9 and TRBJ2-3; D is unresolved. From germline, CDR1 is SEHNR and CDR2 FQNEAQ (reference sequence). The V gene lost 1 base and the J gene lost 4 bases, with 6 bases spanning the gap. The CDR3 runs to 13 residues. The CDR3 nucleotides are TGTGCCAGCAGCTTAGTGTCAGCAGATACGCAGTATTTT. This codes for CASSLVSADTQYF.

In this sample, this clone turned up a few times. The rearrangement uses TRBV30 and TRBJ2-7, with D perhaps matching TRBD1 (6 bases). The CDR3 spans 13 residues. Trimming took off 0 bases at V and 6 bases at J, with 12 bases between the two ends. Germline loops: CDR1 GTSNPN, CDR2 SVGIG (reference sequence). The CDR3 loop reads CAWSVQGIVEQYF. The CDR3 DNA sequence: TGTGCCTGGAGTGTACAGGGTATCGTCGAGCAGTACTTC.

The rearrangement uses TRBV10-3 and TRBJ1-3, with D unclear. This CDR3 contains 13 residues. The germline V gene encodes CDR1 ENHRY and CDR2 SYGVKD. Trimming shortened V by 5 bases and J by 3 bases, and 8 bases separated the two germline ends. DNA for the CDR3: TGTGCCATCAGTCTCGGTAATGGAAACACCATATATTTT. It yields the protein CAISLGNGNTIYF.

The CDR3 DNA reads as TGTGCCAGCAAAGAGGACGGGATCTCCTACGAGCAGTACTTC. It yields the protein CASKEDGISYEQYF. The chain couples TRBV6-5 to TRBJ2-7; a possible D gene is TRBD2 (5 bases). Trimming removed 7 bases from V and 0 bases from J, with 13 bases in between. The germline V gene encodes CDR1 MNHEY and CDR2 SVGAGI. The CDR3 runs 14 residues.

V is TRBV13 and J is TRBJ2-1, with D perhaps TRBD2 (6 bases). The CDR3 length is 16 residues. CDR1 PRHDT and CDR2 FYEKMQ come from the germline V gene (reference sequence). V lost 1 base, J lost 4 bases, and 14 bases lay in between. CDR3 loop: CASSLAGVARYNEQFF. CDR3 nucleotide sequence: TGTGCCAGCAGCTTAGCGGGAGTCGCCCGGTACAATGAGCAGTTCTTC.

The chain carries TRBV4-3 and TRBJ2-7; 7 bases are shared with TRBD2. The junction had 4 bases not matched to a gene; V was cut back by 0 bases and J by 2 bases. The CDR3 is made up of 15 amino acids. Germline values: CDR1 LGHNA, CDR2 YSLEER. CDR3 nucleotides: TGCGCCAGCAGCCAAGAGAGCGGGACTGCCTACGAGCAGTACTTC. Residues: CASSQESGTAYEQYF.

The J gene is TRBJ2-3, the V gene TRBV19; D gene ambiguous. Trimming removed 6 bases from V and 5 bases from J, with 15 bases in between. From germline, CDR1 is LNHDA and CDR2 SQIVND (reference sequence). This CDR3 spans 14 amino acids. CDR3 nucleotides: TGTGCCAGTAGCTCCCAGGTGGATATAGATACGCAGTATTTT. It yields the protein CASSSQVDIDTQYF. The full variable domain, in which reference TRBV19 and TRBJ2-3 provide the parts outside the CDR3, is DGGITQSPKYLFRKEGQNVTLSCEQNLNHDAMYWYRQDPGQGLRLIYYSQIVNDFQKGDIAEGYSVSREKKESFPLTVTSAQKNPTAFYLCASSSQVDIDTQYFGPGTRLTVL.

J is TRBJ2-7 and V is TRBV5-1, with D perhaps matching TRBD1 (6 bases). Per germline, CDR1 SGHRS and CDR2 YFSETQ. V was clipped by 3 bases and J by 3 bases, with 13 bases between them. This CDR3 has 14 amino acids. In DNA form, the CDR3 reads TGCGCCAGCAGCTCCCACAGGGCCAACTACGAGCAGTACTTC. Its protein is CASSSHRANYEQYF.